These 20 T cell receptor beta chains originate from one sample sequenced in a study of cytomegalovirus exposure and HLA in healthy donors. PCR amplification relied on 60 Vbeta primers (plus 13 Jbeta primers). This table comes from immunoSEQ multiplex PCR, and its TCRdb copy is limited to in-frame clones, with some not included. The table has approximately 100,000 clones, 70% to 80% seen once. The sample taken for sequencing was PBMCs. These TCRs come from a man aged 55 to 70 in good health and CMV-seropositive.

This sequence joins TRBV4-2 and TRBJ2-2, with TRBD1 matching over 9 bases. With V trimmed by 5 bases and J by 5 bases, 6 bases remained unmatched. The CDR3 sequence is 15 residues long. Germline V gives CDR1 LGHNA, CDR2 YNFKEQ. The CDR3 DNA reads as TGTGCCAGCAGCGCCCGGACAGGGGATACCGGGGAGCTGTTTTTT. This encodes CASSARTGDTGELFF.

This chain joins TRBV7-3 and TRBJ1-2; weak D call: TRBD1 (6 bases). Deletions cut 2 bases from V and 3 bases from J, with 10 bases between. This CDR3 has 14 residues. Looked up from germline, CDR1 is SGHTA and CDR2 is FQGTGA. The CDR3, as DNA: TGTGCCAGCAGCTTAGACGCAGGGGACTATGGCTACACCTTC. Amino acid sequence: CASSLDAGDYGYTF.

This clone has a handful of counts. V is TRBV4-1 and J is TRBJ1-1, with a weak D call TRBD1 (6 bases). V was trimmed by 3 bases and J by 5 bases, leaving 19 bases between them. Germline V lookup: CDR1 MGHRA, CDR2 YSYEKL. The CDR3 covers 16 residues. DNA for the CDR3: TGCGCCAGCAGCCAGGGACAAGGGGCGGGGGAGACTGAAGCTTTCTTT. Amino acids: CASSQGQGAGETEAFF.

The chain is built from TRBV6-5 and TRBJ2-7, with D possibly matching TRBD1 (6 bases). The CDR3 loop spans 14 amino acids. CDR1 MNHEY and CDR2 SVGAGI come from the germline V gene. Deletions cut 3 bases from V and 2 bases from J, with 11 bases between. CDR3 sequence: CASSYTGKTYEQYF. In DNA, the CDR3 is TGTGCCAGCAGTTATACAGGGAAGACCTACGAGCAGTACTTC.

There are a few counts of this clone. The V and J genes are TRBV5-1 and TRBJ1-1; a possible D gene is TRBD1 (6 bases). Germline CDR1 SGHRS, CDR2 YFSETQ. Trimming pared 5 bases from V and 1 base from J, leaving 12 bases between. The CDR3 runs 14 residues. CDR3 in DNA: TGCGCCAGCAGTACCGGGACACCGAACACTGAAGCTTTCTTT. Its protein is CASSTGTPNTEAFF.

V and J are TRBV7-2 and TRBJ2-7, with D possibly TRBD2 on 5 matching bases. The ends were cut back, 2 bases at V and 2 bases at J, with 10 bases in the middle. Per the germline V gene, CDR1 is SGHTA and CDR2 is FQGNSA. This CDR3 is built from 14 residues. The CDR3 DNA follows: TGTGCCAGCAGCTTAAGCGGCACCGCCTACGAGCAGTACTTC. Translation gives CASSLSGTAYEQYF.

The V and J genes are TRBV12-5 and TRBJ2-3, with 7 bases aligning to TRBD1. CDR1 and CDR2 from the germline V gene are LGHNT and FRNRAP. The CDR3 sequence is 16 residues long. Trimming took 3 bases from V and 4 from J; bases not matched to a gene: 10. CDR3 nucleotide sequence: TGTGCTAGTGGTTTCCTGATGACAGGGCGGCCAGATACGCAGTATTTT. Translated: CASGFLMTGRPDTQYF.

The gene calls are TRBV6-5 and TRBJ2-5; D perhaps matches TRBD2 (6 bases). This CDR3 has 13 amino acids. Trimming removed 6 bases from V and 8 bases from J, with 16 bases in between. The germline V gene has CDR1 MNHEY and CDR2 SVGAGI. The CDR3 here is CASRVPGLATQYF. The CDR3 DNA sequence: TGTGCCAGCAGGGTCCCGGGACTGGCTACCCAGTACTTC.

The chain links TRBV5-1 to TRBJ2-1; D possibly corresponds to TRBD1 (5 bases). Germline V gives CDR1 SGHRS, CDR2 YFSETQ. V was pared by 4 bases and J by 12 bases, with 17 bases between. The CDR3 totals 13 residues. The CDR3 coding sequence is TGCGCCAGCAGCCCAGGGCCCACCCCTAGGCAGTTCTTC. Protein product: CASSPGPTPRQFF.

The chain links TRBV28 to TRBJ1-1, with D unclear. The germline CDR1 and CDR2 sequences are MDHEN and SYDVKM. The length of the CDR3 is 15 residues. V lost 2 bases, J lost 0 bases, and 10 bases lay in between. The CDR3, as DNA: TGTGCCAGCAGTTTAGTTGGGCCTATGAACACTGAAGCTTTCTTT. Encoded protein: CASSLVGPMNTEAFF.

The chain is built from TRBV7-8 and TRBJ2-7, with TRBD2 matching 12 bases. The V gene end was trimmed by 5 bases and the J gene end by 3 bases; junction bases not matched to a gene: 17. Per germline, CDR1 SGHVS and CDR2 FQNEAQ. The CDR3 extends over 19 amino acids. The CDR3 reads CASSPPGLAGSRVIYEQYF. For the CDR3, the DNA is TGTGCCAGCAGCCCACCAGGACTAGCGGGGTCCCGGGTAATCTACGAGCAGTACTTC.

The chain couples TRBV7-9 to TRBJ2-1, with 9 bases fitting TRBD1. Germline lookup yields CDR1 SEHNR and CDR2 FQNEAQ (reference sequence). With 1 base clipped from V and 4 bases from J, the junction kept 2 bases outside the gene matches. The CDR3 is 15 amino acids. The CDR3 DNA is TGTGCCAGCAGCTTAGGACAGGGGGGTTACAATGAGCAGTTCTTC. This translates into CASSLGQGGYNEQFF.

The genes are TRBV25-1 and TRBJ2-1; D is possibly TRBD1 (7 bases). The CDR3 is 16 amino acids. The germline CDR1 and CDR2 sequences are MGHDK and SYGVNS. Trimming left V 1 base short and J 5 bases short, with 15 bases between. CDR3 coding DNA: TGTGCCAGCAGTGAATTGCGGCAGGGGGGCCACAATGAGCAGTTCTTC. Translation: CASSELRQGGHNEQFF.

This clone was recorded once. The chain combines TRBV14 with TRBJ2-7; unclear D gene. The CDR3 loop spans 16 amino acids. Looked up from germline, CDR1 is SGHDN and CDR2 is FVKESK. V was shortened by 1 base and J by 2 bases, with 15 bases between the two germline ends. The CDR3 DNA reads TGTGCCAGCAGCCAAGGATGGGCCAGTGGAACCTACGAGCAGTACTTC. It is translated as CASSQGWASGTYEQYF.

V is TRBV5-5 and J is TRBJ2-3; D is uncertain. The CDR3 runs to 14 residues. CDR1 and CDR2 from the germline V gene are SGHKS and YYEKEE (reference sequence). Trimming removed 2 bases at V and 0 bases at J, with 7 bases between. The CDR3 sequence is CASSFFPSTDTQYF. In nucleotides, the CDR3 is TGTGCCAGCAGCTTTTTTCCGAGCACAGATACGCAGTATTTT.

This chain links TRBV15 with TRBJ1-1; possible D gene TRBD1, 5 bases. The germline V gene encodes CDR1 LNHNV and CDR2 YYDKDF (reference sequence). Between the trimmed V and J ends, which lost 0 bases and 7 bases, there was a span of 9 bases. CDR3 length: 13 residues. The CDR3 sequence: CATSRDRRGEAFF. The CDR3 region has the DNA TGTGCCACCAGCAGAGATCGGAGGGGTGAAGCTTTCTTT. Complete variable domain (other parts from reference TRBV15 and TRBJ1-1): DAMVIQNPRYQVTQFGKPVTLSCSQTLNHNVMYWYQQKSSQAPKLLFHYYDKDFNNEADTPDNFQSRRPNTSFCFLDIRSPGLGDTAMYLCATSRDRRGEAFFGQGTRLTVV.

This chain connects TRBV4-1 to TRBJ2-7, with D possibly TRBD2 on 6 matching bases. CDR1 MGHRA and CDR2 YSYEKL come from the germline V gene. The length of the CDR3 is 16 residues. Trimming shortened V by 3 bases and J by 3 bases, and 18 bases separated the two germline ends. The CDR3 DNA is TGCGCCAGCAGCCATTTATCCGGGACTCCGATCTACGAGCAGTACTTC. It yields the protein CASSHLSGTPIYEQYF.

CDR3 region: CASSFGKRGIVSYNEQFF. Written as DNA, the CDR3 is TGTGCCAGCAGCTTCGGTAAACGGGGGATCGTTTCCTACAATGAGCAGTTCTTC. This sequence joins TRBV5-6 and TRBJ2-1; weak D call: TRBD2 (6 bases). Germline loops: CDR1 SGHDT, CDR2 YYEEEE. Trimming cost V 2 bases and J 1 base, with 19 bases left between them. The CDR3 is 18 residues long.

This chain connects TRBV6-5 to TRBJ1-1; D might be TRBD1 (5 bases). CDR3 length equals 16 residues. Trimming stripped 2 bases from V and 5 bases from J, with 18 bases between. Per germline, CDR1 MNHEY and CDR2 SVGAGI. The CDR3 DNA follows: TGTGCCAGCAGTTACAGGAACCTACTAACAGGAACTGAAGCTTTCTTT. It is translated as CASSYRNLLTGTEAFF.

The chain links TRBV7-6 to TRBJ1-4; 7 bases align to TRBD1. Germline V gene data show CDR1 as SGHVS and CDR2 as FNYEAQ. With V trimmed by 2 bases and J by 7 bases, 7 bases remained unmatched. This CDR3 contains 15 residues. The CDR3: CASSLSRQGGEKLFF. CDR3 nucleotide sequence: TGTGCCAGCAGCTTAAGTCGACAGGGAGGTGAAAAACTGTTTTTT.